Presented here are 26 T cell receptor beta chains from one specimen sequenced in a study of blood T cell repertoires in COVID-19. This table comes from immunoSEQ multiplex PCR, and its TCRdb copy is limited to in-frame clones, with some not included. This sample has approximately 240,000 clones, with 70% to 90% found just once. What was sequenced was peripheral blood. These receptors came from a woman younger than 30 who had recovered from COVID-19.

The rearrangement joins TRBV18 to TRBJ1-2; D is unresolved. V gave up 0 bases and J gave up 6 bases, with 8 bases separating them. The CDR3 has 13 amino acids. The V gene's germline CDR1 is KGHSH and CDR2 LQKENI. The CDR3 DNA sequence: TGTGCCAGCTCACCACCTCATAGTGATGGCTACACCTTC. Its translation is CASSPPHSDGYTF.

This clone was recorded a few times. This chain links TRBV27 with TRBJ1-5; 11 bases are shared with TRBD1. CDR1 is MNHEY and CDR2 is SMNVEV in the germline V gene (reference sequence). The CDR3 is 15 residues long. V was pared by 1 base and J by 5 bases, with 1 base of the junction left unmatched. The CDR3 nucleotides are TGTGCCAGCAGTTTATGGGGACAGGGGGATCAGCCCCAGCATTTT. Amino acid sequence: CASSLWGQGDQPQHF.

This chain joins TRBV10-3 and TRBJ2-4, with D maybe TRBD1 (7 bases). Germline CDR1 reads ENHRY; CDR2 reads SYGVKD. The CDR3 totals 14 residues. Deletions cut 2 bases from V and 7 bases from J, with 12 bases between. The CDR3: CAISEKEGANIQYF. In DNA, the CDR3 is TGTGCCATCAGTGAGAAGGAGGGGGCGAACATTCAGTACTTC.

The chain is built from TRBV30 and TRBJ1-5; 10 bases agree with TRBD1. With V trimmed by 6 bases and J by 1 base, 6 bases remained unmatched. The V gene's germline CDR1 is GTSNPN and CDR2 SVGIG (reference sequence). CDR3 size: 15 residues. In nucleotides, the CDR3 is TGTGCCTGCCGGGACAGGGGTATGAGCAATCAGCCCCAGCATTTT. It encodes CACRDRGMSNQPQHF. Based on the CDR3 plus reference TRBV30 and TRBJ1-5, the full variable domain is SQTIHQWPATLVQPVGSPLSLECTVEGTSNPNLYWYRQAAGRGLQLLFYSVGIGQISSEVPQNLSASRPQDRQFILSSKKLLLSDSGFYLCACRDRGMSNQPQHFGDGTRLSIL.

The genes are TRBV5-1 and TRBJ1-5, with D unclear. The CDR3 length is 13 residues. Germline CDR1 is SGHRS and CDR2 is YFSETQ. V gave up 5 bases and J gave up 5 bases, with 11 bases separating them. The CDR3 protein is CASRVIPDQPQHF. As DNA, the CDR3 is TGCGCCAGCAGGGTTATTCCGGATCAGCCCCAGCATTTT.

The rearrangement joins TRBV7-3 to TRBJ2-1; maybe TRBD2 (5 bases). The germline CDR1 and CDR2 sequences are SGHTA and FQGTGA. Trimming took 0 bases from V and 4 from J, leaving 16 bases between them. The CDR3 runs 17 residues. The CDR3 DNA sequence: TGTGCCAGCAGCTTAACTCTTAGCGAGGCCCAATACAATGAGCAGTTCTTC. It codes for CASSLTLSEAQYNEQFF.

This clone showed up just a few times. Germline is not matched at one junction end, which may reflect a read error. The genes are TRBV9 and TRBJ2-1; 9 nucleotides match TRBD1. The CDR3 sequence is 15 residues long. Germline lookup yields CDR1 SGDLS and CDR2 YYNGEE. This CDR3 is CASRSGTGYYNQQFF. The DNA for the CDR3 is TGTGCCAGCAGATCCGGGACAGGGTACTACAATCAGCAGTTCTTC.

The chain recombines TRBV9 with TRBJ2-7; TRBD2 matches 10 bases. Germline values: CDR1 SGDLS, CDR2 YYNGEE. Trimming removed 3 bases from V and 0 bases from J; junction bases left unmatched: 3. CDR3 length: 15 residues. CDR3 residues: CASSEGLADSYEQYF. Written as DNA, the CDR3 is TGTGCCAGCAGCGAAGGACTAGCGGACTCCTACGAGCAGTACTTC.

This clone was recorded at least ten times. For the CDR3, the DNA is TGTGCCAGCAGTGCTGGGACAGAGGGTCAGCCCCAGCATTTT. This translates into CASSAGTEGQPQHF. This chain uses TRBV25-1 with TRBJ1-5; 7 bases agree with TRBD1. The CDR3 sequence is 14 residues long. Germline-derived CDR1 and CDR2 are MGHDK and SYGVNS. V trimming: 4 bases; J trimming: 6 bases; junction bases outside the gene matches: 6.

J is TRBJ1-6 and V is TRBV19, with D possibly being TRBD1 (5 bases). The V gene's germline CDR1 is LNHDA and CDR2 SQIVND (reference sequence). V lost 6 bases and J lost 10, with 16 bases in between. There are 14 residues in the CDR3. This CDR3 is CASSTGTGGSPLHF. CDR3 sequence (DNA): TGTGCCAGTAGCACCGGGACTGGTGGGTCACCCCTCCACTTT.

This chain uses TRBV28 with TRBJ2-3; TRBD2 aligns across 9 bases. The CDR3 totals 17 residues. Germline CDR1 is MDHEN and CDR2 is SYDVKM. The J segment lost 2 bases and the V segment lost 2 bases, leaving 8 bases of the junction unmatched. The DNA of the CDR3 is TGTGCCAGCAGTTTACGCCTAGCGGGAATTTTCACAGATACGCAGTATTTT. Its protein is CASSLRLAGIFTDTQYF.

V gene TRBV9 combines with J gene TRBJ1-5, with TRBD1 identical over 7 bases. CDR1 is SGDLS, CDR2 YYNGEE, per germline. V trimming: 4 bases; J trimming: 9 bases; junction bases outside the gene matches: 10. There are 14 residues in the CDR3. This chain's CDR3 is CASSRSGQDLPQHF. The CDR3 DNA reads TGTGCCAGCAGCAGAAGCGGACAGGATTTGCCCCAGCATTTT.

This clone was recorded once. The chain couples TRBV7-3 to TRBJ2-1; 10 bases are a match to TRBD2. The CDR3 extends over 15 amino acids. Germline trimming cut 2 bases from V and 10 bases from J; bases unmatched to any gene: 8. Looked up from germline, CDR1 is SGHTA and CDR2 is FQGTGA. The CDR3 nucleotides are TGTGCCAGCAGCTTAGGTCTAGCGGGAGTAAAAGAGCAGTTCTTC. Encoded protein: CASSLGLAGVKEQFF.

This clone was seen only once. This chain uses TRBV18 with TRBJ1-1, with D perhaps matching TRBD1 (6 bases). V shed 5 bases and J shed 5 bases, with 12 bases lying between them. The CDR3 covers 13 residues. Per germline, CDR1 KGHSH and CDR2 LQKENI. CDR3 sequence reads: CASSKQGRTEAFF. The CDR3 DNA reads TGTGCCAGCTCAAAACAGGGAAGAACTGAAGCTTTCTTT.

The chain couples TRBV6-2 or TRBV6-3 to TRBJ1-1; D unresolved. Per the germline V gene, CDR1 is MNHEY and CDR2 is SVGEGT. V lost 2 bases and J lost 0, with 7 bases in between. The CDR3 loop spans 14 amino acids. This CDR3 reads CASSYILLNTEAFF. CDR3 nucleotides: TGTGCCAGCAGTTACATCCTTTTGAACACTGAAGCTTTCTTT.

The chain employs TRBV6-5 and TRBJ1-6; 7 positions agree with TRBD1. CDR1 is MNHEY and CDR2 is SVGAGI in the germline V gene. J lost 6 bases, V lost 6 bases, and 5 bases had no gene match. The length of the CDR3 is 14 residues. The CDR3 DNA sequence: TGTGCCAGCAGCCCGACAGGGTCTAATTCACCCCTCCACTTT. Its protein is CASSPTGSNSPLHF.

This clone appeared a few times. The V call is TRBV18, the J call TRBJ2-2; no firm D call. The germline CDR1 and CDR2 sequences are KGHSH and LQKENI. The CDR3 has 18 residues. Trimming removed 2 bases at V and 4 bases at J, with 20 bases between. The CDR3 is CASSPNENRLFPTGELFF. CDR3 DNA: TGTGCCAGCTCACCAAACGAAAATCGACTCTTTCCCACCGGGGAGCTGTTTTTT.

In this sample, this clone turned up a few times. One end of the junction does not line up with germline, which may come from a read error. The genes are TRBV30 and TRBJ1-6; 8 nucleotides line up with TRBD1. CDR1 and CDR2 from the germline V gene are GTSNPN and SVGIG (reference sequence). The CDR3 loop spans 16 amino acids. CDR3 in DNA: TGTGCCTGGAGTGTACGGGGACAGGTTTATAGTTCACCCCTCCACTTT. It specifies CAWSVRGQVYSSPLHF.

The genes are TRBV5-1 and TRBJ1-1; D possibly corresponds to TRBD1 (6 bases). CDR3 length: 14 residues. Germline V CDR1 and CDR2: SGHRS, YFSETQ. V was cut by 6 bases and J by 0 bases, with 12 bases left in between. In DNA, the CDR3 is TGCGCCAGCATGCAGGGGACCCTGAACACTGAAGCTTTCTTT. Amino acid sequence: CASMQGTLNTEAFF.

This clone was seen a single time. The chain combines TRBV5-5 with TRBJ2-1; 9 positions agree with TRBD2. The CDR3 is made up of 13 amino acids. V was pared by 4 bases and J by 10 bases, with 6 bases of the junction left unmatched. The germline V gene has CDR1 SGHKS and CDR2 YYEKEE (reference sequence). The CDR3, as DNA: TGTGCCAGCAGCCCCGGGACTAGCAGCGAGCAGTTCTTC. It yields the protein CASSPGTSSEQFF.

The chain links TRBV9 to TRBJ1-3; 9 nucleotides match TRBD1. The V segment lost 4 bases and the J segment 0 bases; nucleotides outside the gene matches: 5. Germline CDR1 and CDR2: SGDLS and YYNGEE. This CDR3 contains 16 residues. This chain's CDR3 is CASSQQGAVSGNTIYF. The DNA of the CDR3 is TGTGCCAGCAGCCAACAGGGGGCTGTCTCTGGAAACACCATATATTTT.

The rearrangement links TRBV24-1 to TRBJ2-5, with a tentative D call TRBD1 (6 bases). This CDR3 is built from 13 residues. Trimming took 7 bases from V and 5 from J, leaving 13 bases between them. Germline-derived CDR1 and CDR2 are KGHDR and SFDVKD. Here the CDR3 reads CATSQTGWETQYF. The DNA of the CDR3 is TGTGCCACCAGCCAAACAGGGTGGGAGACCCAGTACTTC.

This clone has a handful of counts. This chain uses TRBV11-3 with TRBJ2-1; maybe TRBD1 (5 bases). V lost 1 base and J lost 6, with 16 bases in between. The CDR3 contains 16 residues. Germline V gene sequence: CDR1 SGHNT, CDR2 YENEEA. The CDR3 nucleotides read TGTGCCAGCAGCTTAGTCTTTACCTCTAGGGGCAATGAGCAGTTCTTC. Translation: CASSLVFTSRGNEQFF.

Only one count was recorded for this clone. The DNA for the CDR3 is TGTGCCAGCAGCTTGAGCGGGAAAAACTCCTACGAGCAGTACTTC. This translates into CASSLSGKNSYEQYF. This chain uses TRBV5-4 with TRBJ2-7, with 7 bases matching TRBD2. Germline V gene lookup returns CDR1 SGHNT and CDR2 YYREEE (reference sequence). CDR3 length: 15 amino acids. With V trimmed by 1 base and J by 0 bases, 4 bases remained unmatched. The full variable domain, its missing parts supplied by reference TRBV5-4 and TRBJ2-7, is ETGVTQSPTHLIKTRGQQVTLRCSSQSGHNTVSWYQQALGQGPQFIFQYYREEENGRGNFPPRFSGLQFPNYSSELNVNALELDDSALYLCASSLSGKNSYEQYFGPGTRLTVT.

The rearrangement links TRBV4-1 to TRBJ1-5, with D unresolved. The germline V and J ends were trimmed by 1 base and 5 bases, with 9 bases remaining between them. Germline loops: CDR1 MGHRA, CDR2 YSYEKL. This CDR3 spans 14 amino acids. CDR3 nucleotide sequence: TGCGCCAGCAGCCAAGGGTCAGTCGATCAGCCCCAGCATTTT. Protein sequence: CASSQGSVDQPQHF.

The sample holds a few counts of this clone. The CDR3: CASSPRLAGGPIYEQYF. The DNA of the CDR3 is TGTGCCAGCAGCCCTCGACTAGCGGGAGGGCCTATTTACGAGCAGTACTTC. The genes are TRBV11-2 and TRBJ2-7; 14 bases fit TRBD2. Trimming took 5 bases from V and 4 from J; bases not matched to a gene: 10. This CDR3 contains 17 residues. The germline V gene has CDR1 SGHAT and CDR2 FQNNGV.